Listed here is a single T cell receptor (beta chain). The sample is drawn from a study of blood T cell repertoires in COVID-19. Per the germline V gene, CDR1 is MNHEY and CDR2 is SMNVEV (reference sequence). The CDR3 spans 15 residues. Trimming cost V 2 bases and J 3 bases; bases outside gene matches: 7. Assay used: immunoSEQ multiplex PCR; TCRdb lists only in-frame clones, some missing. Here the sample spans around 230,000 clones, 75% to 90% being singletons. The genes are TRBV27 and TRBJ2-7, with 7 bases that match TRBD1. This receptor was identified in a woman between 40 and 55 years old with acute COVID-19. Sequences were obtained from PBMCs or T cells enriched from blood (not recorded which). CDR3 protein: CASSLHGDRGYEQYF. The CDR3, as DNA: TGTGCCAGCAGTTTACACGGGGACAGAGGCTACGAGCAGTACTTC.